These 25 T cell receptor beta chains originate from one sample sequenced in a study of T cells expressing NK-cell markers. After re-calling the 5' RACE reads, TCRdb lists one entry per CDR3 protein, DNA absent. This sample's clone table lists some 500,000 distinct CDR3 sequences. Sequenced input: blood T cells: a sorted CD56 or NKG2C T cell subset, CD4+ or CD8+ T cells, or bulk PBMC T cells (not recorded which). These receptors were collected from a woman aged 50 to 60 in good health.

The chain uses TRBV6-6 and TRBJ2-2. The CDR3 has 14 residues. Germline V gene data show CDR1 as MNHNY and CDR2 as SVGAGI (reference sequence). The CDR3 loop is CASSYTGVAGELFF.

The chain joins TRBV4-1 to TRBJ2-2; the TRBD1 assignment by TCRdb is unverifiable without DNA. Germline lookup yields CDR1 MGHRA and CDR2 YSYEKL. This CDR3 is built from 16 residues. CDR3 sequence reads: CASSQRGSPNTGELFF.

V is TRBV15 and J is TRBJ2-1; TCRdb lists TRBD1, though no DNA is available to test this call. The CDR3 is 15 amino acids. The V gene's germline CDR1 is LNHNV and CDR2 YYDKDF (reference sequence). The CDR3 is CATSRGGQKSNEQFF.

The rearrangement joins TRBV4-2 to TRBJ1-1. Germline CDR1 LGHNA, CDR2 YNFKEQ. The CDR3 is 14 amino acids. CDR3 protein: CASSHWTANTEAFF.

V gene TRBV5-1 combines with J gene TRBJ1-1; with no DNA, the TCRdb D assignment of TRBD1 cannot be verified. In germline, CDR1 is SGHRS, CDR2 YFSETQ. The length of the CDR3 is 18 residues. The CDR3 loop is CASSLGVGRGQMNTEAFF.

The chain uses TRBV27 and TRBJ2-1; TCRdb returns TRBD1, unconfirmable since there is no DNA. The germline V gene has CDR1 MNHEY and CDR2 SMNVEV (reference sequence). The CDR3 is made up of 13 amino acids. The chain's CDR3 is CASRGLRSDEQFF.

The chain couples TRBV5-5 to TRBJ2-5. The germline V gene encodes CDR1 SGHKS and CDR2 YYEKEE (reference sequence). CDR3 length equals 14 residues. The CDR3 sequence is CASSLTGQQETQYF.

The rearrangement joins TRBV11-3 to TRBJ2-1; TCRdb's assignment of TRBD1 cannot be checked, as there is no DNA. Germline V CDR1 and CDR2: SGHNT, YENEEA. CDR3 length equals 15 residues. CDR3 protein: CASSDGQGFYNEQFF.

The rearrangement uses TRBV5-1 and TRBJ2-1. This CDR3 contains 15 residues. The germline V gene encodes CDR1 SGHRS and CDR2 YFSETQ. This CDR3 is CASSVTGGPYNEQFF. The entire variable domain, with the rest obtained from reference TRBV5-1 and TRBJ2-1, is as follows: KAGVTQTPRYLIKTRGQQVTLSCSPISGHRSVSWYQQTPGQGLQFLFEYFSETQRNKGNFPGRFSGRQFSNSRSEMNVSTLELGDSALYLCASSVTGGPYNEQFFGPGTRLTVL.

This chain joins TRBV27 and TRBJ1-4; TCRdb designates TRBD1, a call that cannot be tested without DNA. This CDR3 comprises 15 residues. Per the germline V gene, CDR1 is MNHEY and CDR2 is SMNVEV (reference sequence). CDR3 sequence reads: CASSTTGGLREKLFF.

The V and J genes are TRBV4-2 and TRBJ2-2; TCRdb's assignment of TRBD2 cannot be checked, as there is no DNA. Germline V CDR1 and CDR2: LGHNA, YNFKEQ. CDR3 length: 20 amino acids. CDR3 region: CASSQEWRASGRSNTGELFF.

V gene TRBV29-1 combines with J gene TRBJ2-3. This CDR3 is 12 amino acids long. Germline values: CDR1 SQVTM, CDR2 ANQGSEA. CDR3 in amino acids: CSVLEDLETQYF.

The V and J genes are TRBV12-3 or TRBV12-4 and TRBJ2-3. The CDR3 is 12 amino acids. This CDR3 is CASSSLLDTQYF.

The chain links TRBV20-1 to TRBJ2-3; TCRdb outputs TRBD2, but without DNA this stays unchecked. Germline CDR1 reads DFQATT; CDR2 reads SNEGSKA (reference sequence). The CDR3 sequence is 15 residues long. The CDR3 sequence is CSARVGSGMSDTQYF.

The rearrangement links TRBV29-1 to TRBJ2-3; the D call from TCRdb, TRBD2, cannot be confirmed without DNA. The CDR3 runs 14 residues. Germline values: CDR1 SQVTM, CDR2 ANQGSEA. Here the CDR3 reads CSVAAGRRSDTQYF.

The chain combines TRBV6-5 with TRBJ2-3; TCRdb outputs TRBD1, but without DNA this stays unchecked. Germline-derived CDR1 and CDR2 are MNHEY and SVGAGI. This CDR3 is 17 amino acids long. The CDR3 loop reads CASSYLGTGATTDTQYF.

The V and J genes are TRBV20-1 and TRBJ2-3. The germline gives CDR1 DFQATT, CDR2 SNEGSKA (reference sequence). The CDR3 consists of 12 residues. The CDR3 sequence is CSARVTSDTQYF.

The chain carries TRBV5-1 and TRBJ2-3. Germline CDR1 reads SGHRS; CDR2 reads YFSETQ. There are 15 residues in the CDR3. The CDR3 sequence is CASSLARIDTDTQYF.

This rearrangement joins TRBV28 to TRBJ1-6; checking the TCRdb D call of TRBD1 is not possible without DNA. Germline lookup yields CDR1 MDHEN and CDR2 SYDVKM. CDR3 length: 14 residues. CDR3 sequence: CASKGPASNSPLHF.

The V call is TRBV6-5, the J call TRBJ2-3; TCRdb names TRBD1, which stays unverified in the absence of DNA. This CDR3 comprises 15 residues. Germline V gives CDR1 MNHEY, CDR2 SVGAGI. CDR3: CASSSTGSSTDTQYF.

The V call is TRBV24-1, the J call TRBJ2-4; TCRdb's D gene call, TRBD2, goes unchecked for lack of DNA. This CDR3 is built from 16 residues. The germline V gene has CDR1 KGHDR and CDR2 SFDVKD. The CDR3 sequence: CATSDPLAGDGNIQYF.

The chain combines TRBV29-1 with TRBJ2-1; TCRdb's D gene call, TRBD2, goes unchecked for lack of DNA. Germline V gene lookup returns CDR1 SQVTM and CDR2 ANQGSEA. The CDR3 totals 13 residues. CDR3: CSAPGLAVYEQFF.

V usage is TRBV27 and J usage is TRBJ2-1; as DNA is missing, the TRBD1 call by TCRdb cannot be tested. Germline V gene sequence: CDR1 MNHEY, CDR2 SMNVEV (reference sequence). This CDR3 has 14 residues. This chain's CDR3 is CASSDRGRYDEQFF.

The V call is TRBV24-1, the J call TRBJ2-2; without DNA, the TCRdb call of TRBD2 cannot be checked. Germline CDR1 and CDR2: KGHDR and SFDVKD. The CDR3 runs 18 residues. CDR3 amino acids: CATSDPRDLPIEAGELFF.

This chain links TRBV6-6 with TRBJ2-1; TCRdb lists TRBD2, though no DNA is available to test this call. The germline gives CDR1 MNHNY, CDR2 SVGAGI (reference sequence). The CDR3 runs 15 residues. The CDR3 loop is CASSYSGLAGDEQFF.